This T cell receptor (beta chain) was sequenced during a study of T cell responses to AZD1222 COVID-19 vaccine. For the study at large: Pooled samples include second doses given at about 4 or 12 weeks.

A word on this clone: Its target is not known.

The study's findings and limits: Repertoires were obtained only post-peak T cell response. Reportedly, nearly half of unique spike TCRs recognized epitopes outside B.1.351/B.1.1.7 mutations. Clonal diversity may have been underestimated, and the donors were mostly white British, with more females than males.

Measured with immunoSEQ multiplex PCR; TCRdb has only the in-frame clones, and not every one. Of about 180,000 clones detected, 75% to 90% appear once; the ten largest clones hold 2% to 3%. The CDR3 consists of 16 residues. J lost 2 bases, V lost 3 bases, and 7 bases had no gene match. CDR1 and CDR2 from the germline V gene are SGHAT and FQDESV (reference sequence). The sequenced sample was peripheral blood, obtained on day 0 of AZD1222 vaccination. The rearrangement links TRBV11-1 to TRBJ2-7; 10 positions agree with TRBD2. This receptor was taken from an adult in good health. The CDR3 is CASSFASLAGTYEQYF. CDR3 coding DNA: TGTGCCAGCAGCTTTGCGTCACTAGCGGGGACCTACGAGCAGTACTTC.